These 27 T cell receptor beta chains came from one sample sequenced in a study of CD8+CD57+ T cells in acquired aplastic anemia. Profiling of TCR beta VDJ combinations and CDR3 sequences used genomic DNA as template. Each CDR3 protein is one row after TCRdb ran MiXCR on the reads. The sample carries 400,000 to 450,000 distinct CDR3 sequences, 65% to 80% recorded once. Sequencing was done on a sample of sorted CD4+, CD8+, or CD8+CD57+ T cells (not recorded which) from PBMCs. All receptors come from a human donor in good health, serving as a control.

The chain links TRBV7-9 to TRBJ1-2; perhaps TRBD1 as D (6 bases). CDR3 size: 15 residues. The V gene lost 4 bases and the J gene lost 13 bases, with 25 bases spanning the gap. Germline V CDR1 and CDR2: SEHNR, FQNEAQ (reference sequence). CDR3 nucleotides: TGTGCCAGCAGCTCTGGACAGTTGGAGACCCAGTACTTCACCTTC. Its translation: CASSSGQLETQYFTF.

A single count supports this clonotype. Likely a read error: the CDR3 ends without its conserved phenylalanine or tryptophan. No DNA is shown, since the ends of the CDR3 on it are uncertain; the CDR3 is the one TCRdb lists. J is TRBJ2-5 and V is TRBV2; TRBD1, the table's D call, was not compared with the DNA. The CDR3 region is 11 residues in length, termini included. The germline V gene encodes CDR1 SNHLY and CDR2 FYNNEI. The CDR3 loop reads CASGGGTGFYV.

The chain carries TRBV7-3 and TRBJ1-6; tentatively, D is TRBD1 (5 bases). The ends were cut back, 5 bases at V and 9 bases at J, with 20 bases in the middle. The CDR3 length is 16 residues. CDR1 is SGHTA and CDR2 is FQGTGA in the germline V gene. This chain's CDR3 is CASSIQAEAGISPLHF. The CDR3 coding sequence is TGTGCCAGCAGCATACAGGCTGAGGCGGGCATTTCACCCCTCCACTTT.

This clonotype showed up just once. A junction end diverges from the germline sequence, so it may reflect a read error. The CDR3 loop reads CASSVGGDVSLLDF. In DNA form, the CDR3 reads TGTGCCAGCAGCGTAGGTGGAGATGTCAGCCTCCTCGACTTT. The chain combines TRBV9 with TRBJ1-6, with D unresolved. Germline V lookup: CDR1 SGDLS, CDR2 YYNGEE. This CDR3 is built from 14 residues. Drawing the rest from reference TRBV9 and TRBJ1-6, the complete variable domain is DSGVTQTPKHLITATGQRVTLRCSPRSGDLSVYWYQQSLDQGLQFLIQYYNGEERAKGNILERFSAQQFPDLHSELNLSSLELGDSALYFCASSVGGDVSLLDFGNGTRLTVT.

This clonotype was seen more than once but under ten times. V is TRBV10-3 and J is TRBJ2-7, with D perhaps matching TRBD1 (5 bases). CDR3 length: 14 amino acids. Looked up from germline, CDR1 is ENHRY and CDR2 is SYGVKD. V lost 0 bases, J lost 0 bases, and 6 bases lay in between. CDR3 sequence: CAISESDSSYEQYF. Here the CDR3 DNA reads TGTGCCATCAGTGAGTCAGACAGCTCCTACGAGCAGTACTTC.

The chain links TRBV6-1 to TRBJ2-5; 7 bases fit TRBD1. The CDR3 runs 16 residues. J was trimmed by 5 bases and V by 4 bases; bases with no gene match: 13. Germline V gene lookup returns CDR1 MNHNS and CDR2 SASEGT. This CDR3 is CASSGHQQGKKETQYF. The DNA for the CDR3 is TGTGCCAGCAGTGGACACCAACAGGGGAAGAAGGAGACCCAGTACTTC.

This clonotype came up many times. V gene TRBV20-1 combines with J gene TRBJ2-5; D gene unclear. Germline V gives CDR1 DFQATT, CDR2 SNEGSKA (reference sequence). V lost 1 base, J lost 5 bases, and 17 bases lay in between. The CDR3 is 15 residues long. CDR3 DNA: TGCAGTGCTAGAGCCCTGGTAGGGAAGGAGGAGACCCAGTACTTC. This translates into CSARALVGKEETQYF.

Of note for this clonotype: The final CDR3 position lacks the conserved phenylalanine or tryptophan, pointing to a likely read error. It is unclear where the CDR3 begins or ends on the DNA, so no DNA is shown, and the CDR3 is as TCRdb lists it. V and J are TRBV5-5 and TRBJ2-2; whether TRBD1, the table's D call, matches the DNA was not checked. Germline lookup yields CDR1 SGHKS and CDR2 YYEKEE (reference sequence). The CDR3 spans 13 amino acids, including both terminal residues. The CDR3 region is CASSLGGTGLYEL.

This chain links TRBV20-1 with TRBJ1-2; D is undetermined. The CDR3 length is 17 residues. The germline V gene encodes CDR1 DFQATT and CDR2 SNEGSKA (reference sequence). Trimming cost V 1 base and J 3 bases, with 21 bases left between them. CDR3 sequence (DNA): TGCAGTGCTAGAGTGACCGGCTGCGAGCTCCTTGACTATGGCTACACCTTC. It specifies CSARVTGCELLDYGYTF.

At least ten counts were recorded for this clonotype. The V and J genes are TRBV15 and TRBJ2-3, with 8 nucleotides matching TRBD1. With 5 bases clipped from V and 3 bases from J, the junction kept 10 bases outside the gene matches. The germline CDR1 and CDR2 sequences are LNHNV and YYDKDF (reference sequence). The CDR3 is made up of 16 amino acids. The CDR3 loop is CATSRRVRQGTDTQYF. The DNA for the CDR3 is TGTGCCACCAGCCGGAGGGTAAGACAGGGGACAGATACGCAGTATTTT.

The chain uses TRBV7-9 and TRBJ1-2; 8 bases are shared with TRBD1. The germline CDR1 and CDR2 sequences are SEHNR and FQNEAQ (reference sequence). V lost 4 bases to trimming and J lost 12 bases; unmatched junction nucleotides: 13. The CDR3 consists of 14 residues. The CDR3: CASSYGQGSSGNTF. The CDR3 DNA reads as TGTGCCAGCAGCTACGGACAGGGTTCCTCTGGAAACACCTTC.

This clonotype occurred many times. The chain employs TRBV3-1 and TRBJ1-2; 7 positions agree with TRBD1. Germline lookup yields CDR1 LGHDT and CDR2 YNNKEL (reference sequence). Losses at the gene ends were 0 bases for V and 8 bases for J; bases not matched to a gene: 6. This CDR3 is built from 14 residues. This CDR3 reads CASSQEMAGGGYTF. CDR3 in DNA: TGTGCCAGCAGCCAAGAGATGGCAGGGGGAGGCTACACCTTC.

The CDR3 bases are TGTGCCAGCAGCTGGGGGGGGTTAGGAGCCTACGAGGCGTACTTC. Its translation is CASSWGGLGAYEAYF. The rearrangement joins TRBV7-2 to TRBJ2-7; TRBD2 agrees at 7 bases. The CDR3 spans 15 residues. The ends lost 4 bases at V and 12 bases at J; junction bases unmatched: 18. Germline V lookup: CDR1 SGHTA, CDR2 FQGNSA.

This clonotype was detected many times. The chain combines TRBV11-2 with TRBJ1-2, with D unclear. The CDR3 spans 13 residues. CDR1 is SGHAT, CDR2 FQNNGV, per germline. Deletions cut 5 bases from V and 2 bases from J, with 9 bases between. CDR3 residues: CASSPRVNYGYTF. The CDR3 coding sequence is TGTGCCAGCAGCCCCCGGGTCAACTATGGCTACACCTTC.

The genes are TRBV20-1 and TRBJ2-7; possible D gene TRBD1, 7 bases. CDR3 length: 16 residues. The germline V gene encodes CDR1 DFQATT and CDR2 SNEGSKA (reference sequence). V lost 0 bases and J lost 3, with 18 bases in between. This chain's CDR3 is CSARDHSRGVFYEQYF. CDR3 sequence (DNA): TGCAGTGCTAGAGACCATAGCAGGGGGGTTTTCTACGAGCAGTACTTC.

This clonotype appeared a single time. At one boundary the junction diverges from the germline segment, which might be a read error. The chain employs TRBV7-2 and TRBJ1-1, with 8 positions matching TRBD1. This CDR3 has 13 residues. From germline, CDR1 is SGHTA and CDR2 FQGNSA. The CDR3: CASRKQGESEALF. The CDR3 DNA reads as TGTGCCAGCAGGAAACAGGGGGAGAGTGAAGCTTTGTTC.

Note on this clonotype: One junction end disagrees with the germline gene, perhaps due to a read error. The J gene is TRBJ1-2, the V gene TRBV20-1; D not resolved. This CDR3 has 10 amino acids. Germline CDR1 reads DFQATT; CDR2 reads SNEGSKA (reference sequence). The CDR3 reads CSAARGGDTF. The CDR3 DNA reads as TGCAGTGCTGCCCGGGGTGGCGACACCTTC.

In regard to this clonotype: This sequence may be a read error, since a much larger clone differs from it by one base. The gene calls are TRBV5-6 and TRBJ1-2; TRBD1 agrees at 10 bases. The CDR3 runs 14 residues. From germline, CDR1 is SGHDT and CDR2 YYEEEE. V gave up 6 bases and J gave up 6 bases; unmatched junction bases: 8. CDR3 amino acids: CASNPGTGVHGYTF. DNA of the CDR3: TGTGCCAGCAACCCCGGGACAGGGGTCCATGGCTACACCTTC.

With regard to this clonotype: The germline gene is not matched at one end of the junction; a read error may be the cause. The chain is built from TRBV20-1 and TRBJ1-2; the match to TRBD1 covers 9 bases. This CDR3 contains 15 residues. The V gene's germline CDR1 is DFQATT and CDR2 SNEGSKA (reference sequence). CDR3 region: CSASPGQGGVAGCTF. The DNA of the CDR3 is TGCAGTGCTAGCCCGGGACAGGGAGGGGTTGCGGGCTGCACCTTC.

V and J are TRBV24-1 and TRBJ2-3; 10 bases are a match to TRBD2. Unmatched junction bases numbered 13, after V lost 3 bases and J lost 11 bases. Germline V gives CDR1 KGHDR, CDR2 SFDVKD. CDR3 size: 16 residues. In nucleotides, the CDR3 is TGTGCCACCAGTGATCCCGTAGCGGGGGGTATCGGGGAGCAGTATTTT. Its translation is CATSDPVAGGIGEQYF.

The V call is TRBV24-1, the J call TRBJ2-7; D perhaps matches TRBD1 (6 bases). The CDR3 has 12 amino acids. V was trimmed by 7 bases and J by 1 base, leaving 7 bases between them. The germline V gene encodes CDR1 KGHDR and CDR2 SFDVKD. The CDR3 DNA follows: TGTGCCACCAGGACAGGTTCCTACGAGCAGTACTTC. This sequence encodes CATRTGSYEQYF.

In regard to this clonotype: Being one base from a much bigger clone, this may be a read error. CDR3 amino acids: CASSQVGSNTEAFF. The CDR3 nucleotides are TGCGCCAGCAGCCAAGTAGGGTCCAACACTGAAGCTTTCTTT. The chain couples TRBV11-1 to TRBJ1-1, with no clear D. The germline V gene has CDR1 SGHAT and CDR2 FQDESV (reference sequence). There are 14 residues in the CDR3.

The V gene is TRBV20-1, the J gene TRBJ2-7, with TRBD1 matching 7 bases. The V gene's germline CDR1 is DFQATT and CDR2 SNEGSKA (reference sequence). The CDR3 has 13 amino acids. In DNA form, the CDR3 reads TGCAGCGTCCGGGACAGTAGCACAGATAAGCAGTACTTC. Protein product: CSVRDSSTDKQYF.

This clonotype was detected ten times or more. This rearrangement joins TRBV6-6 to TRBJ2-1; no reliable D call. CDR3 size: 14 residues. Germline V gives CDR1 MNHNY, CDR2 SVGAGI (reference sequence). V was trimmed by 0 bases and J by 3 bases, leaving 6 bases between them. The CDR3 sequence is CASSYSDNYNEQFF. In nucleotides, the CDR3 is TGTGCCAGCAGTTACTCGGATAACTACAATGAGCAGTTCTTC.

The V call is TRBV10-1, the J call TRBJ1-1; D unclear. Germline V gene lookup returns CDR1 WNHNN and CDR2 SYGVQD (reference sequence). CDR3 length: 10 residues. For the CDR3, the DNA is TGCGCGCAGGCGGGCGCTGAAGCTTTCTTT. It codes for CAQAGAEAFF.

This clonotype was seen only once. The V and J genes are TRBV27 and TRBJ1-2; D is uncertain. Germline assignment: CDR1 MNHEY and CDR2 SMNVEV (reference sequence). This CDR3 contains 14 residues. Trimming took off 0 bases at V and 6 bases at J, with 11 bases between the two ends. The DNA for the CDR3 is TGTGCCAGCAGTTTATCGCCCCCCCACGATGGCTACACCTTC. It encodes CASSLSPPHDGYTF.

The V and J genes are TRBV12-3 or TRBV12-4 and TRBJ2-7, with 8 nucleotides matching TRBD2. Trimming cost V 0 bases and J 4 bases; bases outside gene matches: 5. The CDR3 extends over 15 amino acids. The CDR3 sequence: CASSLADGGAYEQYF. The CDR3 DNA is TGTGCCAGCAGTTTAGCGGACGGGGGGGCATACGAGCAGTACTTC.